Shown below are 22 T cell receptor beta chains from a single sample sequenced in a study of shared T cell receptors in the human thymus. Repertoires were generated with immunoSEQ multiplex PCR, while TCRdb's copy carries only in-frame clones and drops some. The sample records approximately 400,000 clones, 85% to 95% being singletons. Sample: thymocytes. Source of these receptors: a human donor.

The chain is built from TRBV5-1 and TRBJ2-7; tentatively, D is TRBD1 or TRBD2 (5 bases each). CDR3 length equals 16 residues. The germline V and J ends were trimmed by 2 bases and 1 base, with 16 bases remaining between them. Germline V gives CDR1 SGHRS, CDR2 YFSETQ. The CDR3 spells CASSFHPRDGSYEQYF. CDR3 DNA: TGCGCCAGCAGCTTTCACCCCCGGGACGGATCCTACGAGCAGTACTTC. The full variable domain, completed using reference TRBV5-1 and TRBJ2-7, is KAGVTQTPRYLIKTRGQQVTLSCSPISGHRSVSWYQQTPGQGLQFLFEYFSETQRNKGNFPGRFSGRQFSNSRSEMNVSTLELGDSALYLCASSFHPRDGSYEQYFGPGTRLTVT.

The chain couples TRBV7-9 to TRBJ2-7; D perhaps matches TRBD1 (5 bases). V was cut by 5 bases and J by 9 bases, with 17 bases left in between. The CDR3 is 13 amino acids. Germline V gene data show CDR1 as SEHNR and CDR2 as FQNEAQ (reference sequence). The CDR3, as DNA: TGTGCCAGCAGCCATAGACAGAACCCCGGGCAGTACTTC. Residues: CASSHRQNPGQYF.

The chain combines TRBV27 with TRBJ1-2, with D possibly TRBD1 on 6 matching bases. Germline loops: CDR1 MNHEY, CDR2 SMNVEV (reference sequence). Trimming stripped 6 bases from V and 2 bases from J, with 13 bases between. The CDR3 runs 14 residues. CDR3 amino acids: CASRPETGNYGYTF. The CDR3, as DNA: TGTGCCAGCAGACCCGAAACAGGGAACTATGGCTACACCTTC.

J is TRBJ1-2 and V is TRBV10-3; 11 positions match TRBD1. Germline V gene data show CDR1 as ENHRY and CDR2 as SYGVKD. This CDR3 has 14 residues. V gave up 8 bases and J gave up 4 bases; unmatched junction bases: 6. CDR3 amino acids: CAISGTGGSYGYTF. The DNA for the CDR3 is TGTGCCATCTCCGGGACAGGGGGTTCCTATGGCTACACCTTC.

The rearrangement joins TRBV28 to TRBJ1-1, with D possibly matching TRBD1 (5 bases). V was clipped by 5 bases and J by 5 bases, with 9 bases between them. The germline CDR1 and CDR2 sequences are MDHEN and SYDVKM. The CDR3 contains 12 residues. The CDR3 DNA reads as TGTGCCAGCAGTCCGGGGGGAACTGAAGCTTTCTTT. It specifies CASSPGGTEAFF.

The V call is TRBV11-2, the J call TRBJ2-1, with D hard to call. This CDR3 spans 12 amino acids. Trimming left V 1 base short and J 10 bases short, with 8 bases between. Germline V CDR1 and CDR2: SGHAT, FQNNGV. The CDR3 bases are TGTGCCAGCAGCTTAGTGAAAGTCGAGCAGTTCTTC. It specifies CASSLVKVEQFF.

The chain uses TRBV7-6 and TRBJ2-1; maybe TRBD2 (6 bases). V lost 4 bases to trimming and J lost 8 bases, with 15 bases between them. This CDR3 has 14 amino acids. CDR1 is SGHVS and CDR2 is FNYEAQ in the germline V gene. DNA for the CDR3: TGTGCCAGCAGCTCTCCCCGGGACTCGGATGAGCAGTTCTTC. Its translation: CASSSPRDSDEQFF.

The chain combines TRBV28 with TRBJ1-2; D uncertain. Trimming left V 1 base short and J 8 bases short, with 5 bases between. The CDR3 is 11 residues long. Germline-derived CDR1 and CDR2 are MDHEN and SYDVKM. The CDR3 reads CASSLFKGYTF. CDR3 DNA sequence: TGTGCCAGCAGTTTATTTAAGGGCTACACCTTC.

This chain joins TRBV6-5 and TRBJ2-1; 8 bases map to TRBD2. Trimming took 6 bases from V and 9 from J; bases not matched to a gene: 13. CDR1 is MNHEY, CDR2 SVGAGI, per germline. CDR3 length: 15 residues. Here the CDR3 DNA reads TGTGCCAGCAGCCTCCAAAGCGGGAGCCGCAGTGAGCAGTTCTTC. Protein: CASSLQSGSRSEQFF.

The CDR3: CATTYQGAHYGYTF. Here the CDR3 DNA reads TGTGCCACCACCTATCAGGGGGCTCACTATGGCTACACCTTC. This chain links TRBV28 with TRBJ1-2, with 8 nucleotides matching TRBD1. Germline assignment: CDR1 MDHEN and CDR2 SYDVKM. This CDR3 has 14 amino acids. V gave up 10 bases and J gave up 3 bases; unmatched junction bases: 10.

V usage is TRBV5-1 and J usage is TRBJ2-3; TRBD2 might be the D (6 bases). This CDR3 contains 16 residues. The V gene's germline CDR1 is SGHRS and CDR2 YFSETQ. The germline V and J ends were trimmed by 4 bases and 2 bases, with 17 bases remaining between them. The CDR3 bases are TGCGCCAGCAGCCGGCCTCTTCGGGAGTACACAGATACGCAGTATTTT. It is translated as CASSRPLREYTDTQYF.

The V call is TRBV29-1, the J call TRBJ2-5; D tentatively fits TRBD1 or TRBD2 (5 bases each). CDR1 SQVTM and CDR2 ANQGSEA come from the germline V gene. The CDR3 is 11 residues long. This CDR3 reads CRVGDQETQYF. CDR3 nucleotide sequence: TGCAGGGTGGGGGACCAAGAGACCCAGTACTTC. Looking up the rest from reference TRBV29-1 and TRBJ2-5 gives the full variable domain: SAVISQKPSRDICQRGTSLTIQCQVDSQVTMMFWYRQQPGQSLTLIATANQGSEATYESGFVIDKFPISRPNLTFSTLTVSNMSPEDSSIYLCRVGDQETQYFGPGTRLLVL.

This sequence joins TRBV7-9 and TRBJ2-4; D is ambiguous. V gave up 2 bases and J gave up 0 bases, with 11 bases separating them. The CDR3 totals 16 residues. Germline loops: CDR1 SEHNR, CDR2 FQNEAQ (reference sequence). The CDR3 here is CASSLPAQLAKNIQYF. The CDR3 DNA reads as TGTGCCAGCAGCTTACCTGCGCAGCTAGCCAAAAACATTCAGTACTTC.

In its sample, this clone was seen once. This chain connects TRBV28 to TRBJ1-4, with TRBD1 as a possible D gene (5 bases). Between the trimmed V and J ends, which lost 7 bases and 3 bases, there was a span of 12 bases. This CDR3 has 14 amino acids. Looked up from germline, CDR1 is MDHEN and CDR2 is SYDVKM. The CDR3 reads CASTPGLSNEKLFF. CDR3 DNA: TGTGCCAGCACCCCAGGGTTGTCTAATGAAAAACTGTTTTTT.

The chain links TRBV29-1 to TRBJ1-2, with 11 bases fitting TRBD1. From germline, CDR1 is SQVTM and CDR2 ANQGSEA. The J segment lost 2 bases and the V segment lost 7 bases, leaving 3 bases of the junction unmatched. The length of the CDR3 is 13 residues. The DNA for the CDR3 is TGCAGCGCTGGGACAGGGGGAAACTATGGCTACACCTTC. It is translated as CSAGTGGNYGYTF. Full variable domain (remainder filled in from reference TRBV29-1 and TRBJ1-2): SAVISQKPSRDICQRGTSLTIQCQVDSQVTMMFWYRQQPGQSLTLIATANQGSEATYESGFVIDKFPISRPNLTFSTLTVSNMSPEDSSIYLCSAGTGGNYGYTFGSGTRLTVV.

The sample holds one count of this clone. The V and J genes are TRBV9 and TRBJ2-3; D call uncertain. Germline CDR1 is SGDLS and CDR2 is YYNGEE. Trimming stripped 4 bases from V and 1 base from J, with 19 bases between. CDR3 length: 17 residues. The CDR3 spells CASSPRALPTGTDTQYF. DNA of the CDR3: TGTGCCAGCAGCCCCCGGGCCTTACCTACTGGCACAGATACGCAGTATTTT.

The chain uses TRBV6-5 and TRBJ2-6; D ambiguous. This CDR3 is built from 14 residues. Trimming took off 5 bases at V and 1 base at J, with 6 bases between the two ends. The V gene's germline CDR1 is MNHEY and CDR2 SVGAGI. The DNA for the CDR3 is TGTGCCAGCAGTCCGCAATCTGGGGCCAACGTCCTGACTTTC. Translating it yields CASSPQSGANVLTF.

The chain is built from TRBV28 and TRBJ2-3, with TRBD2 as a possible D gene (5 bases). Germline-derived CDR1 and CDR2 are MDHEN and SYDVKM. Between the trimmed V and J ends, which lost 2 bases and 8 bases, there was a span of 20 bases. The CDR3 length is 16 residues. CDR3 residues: CASSLRFGVPVGTQYF. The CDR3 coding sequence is TGTGCCAGCAGTTTAAGGTTCGGGGTACCGGTGGGTACGCAGTATTTT.

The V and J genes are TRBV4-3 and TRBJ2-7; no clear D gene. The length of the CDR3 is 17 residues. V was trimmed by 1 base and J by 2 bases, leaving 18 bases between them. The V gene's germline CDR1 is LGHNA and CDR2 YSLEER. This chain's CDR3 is CASSQAFRSRTPYEQYF. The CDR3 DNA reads TGCGCCAGCAGCCAAGCCTTTCGGAGTCGTACCCCCTACGAGCAGTACTTC.

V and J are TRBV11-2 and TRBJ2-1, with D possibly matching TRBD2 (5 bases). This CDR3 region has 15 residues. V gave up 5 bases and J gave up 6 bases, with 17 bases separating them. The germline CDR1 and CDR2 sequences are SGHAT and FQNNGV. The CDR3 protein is CASSQSTPAGNEQFF. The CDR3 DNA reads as TGTGCCAGCAGCCAGTCGACTCCGGCGGGCAATGAGCAGTTCTTC.

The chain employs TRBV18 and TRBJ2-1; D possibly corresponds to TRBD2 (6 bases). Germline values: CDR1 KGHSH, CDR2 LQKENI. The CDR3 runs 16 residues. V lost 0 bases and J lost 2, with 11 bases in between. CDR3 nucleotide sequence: TGTGCCAGCTCACCACCGGGTGGGAGGACCTACAATGAGCAGTTCTTC. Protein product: CASSPPGGRTYNEQFF.

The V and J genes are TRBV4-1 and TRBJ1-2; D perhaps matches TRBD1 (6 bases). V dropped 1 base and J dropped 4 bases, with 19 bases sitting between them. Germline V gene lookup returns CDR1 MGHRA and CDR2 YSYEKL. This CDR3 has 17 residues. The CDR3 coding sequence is TGCGCCAGCAGCCAAGCTAAACTCCGGACAGACATCTATGGCTACACCTTC. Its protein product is CASSQAKLRTDIYGYTF.